One and the same sample provided the 22 T cell receptor beta chains below, sequenced in a study of blood T cell repertoires in COVID-19. Clones were sequenced by immunoSEQ multiplex PCR, and TCRdb holds only the in-frame ones, with some missing. The data contain some 70,000 clones, approximately 83% of them singletons. Material for sequencing was peripheral blood. These receptors came from an elderly man with acute or convalescent COVID-19.

This clone was counted once. This rearrangement joins TRBV6-5 to TRBJ2-5; TRBD1 agrees at 7 bases. V shed 6 bases and J 4 bases; nucleotides not matched to a gene: 8. The CDR3 sequence is 14 residues long. Germline CDR1 is MNHEY and CDR2 is SVGAGI. The CDR3 sequence is CASSYGQVRETQYF. DNA for the CDR3: TGTGCCAGCAGCTACGGACAGGTTCGAGAGACCCAGTACTTC.

The V call is TRBV24-1, the J call TRBJ2-3, with D uncertain. CDR1 is KGHDR and CDR2 is SFDVKD in the germline V gene. CDR3 size: 14 residues. V was trimmed by 1 base and J by 1 base, leaving 5 bases between them. Here the CDR3 reads CATSDFQGTDTQYF. CDR3 in DNA: TGTGCCACCAGTGATTTCCAGGGCACAGATACGCAGTATTTT.

This chain uses TRBV10-3 with TRBJ1-5, with 7 bases matching TRBD1. The CDR3 runs 15 residues. CDR1 and CDR2 (germline): ENHRY, SYGVKD. With 10 bases clipped from V and 2 bases from J, the junction kept 11 bases outside the gene matches. The CDR3 region is CAKRQGFKGNQPQHF. The CDR3 DNA follows: TGTGCCAAACGACAGGGATTTAAGGGCAATCAGCCCCAGCATTTT.

J is TRBJ2-4 and V is TRBV5-1; D gene ambiguous. The CDR3 has 14 amino acids. Germline V gene lookup returns CDR1 SGHRS and CDR2 YFSETQ. The ends were cut back, 5 bases at V and 1 base at J, with 10 bases in the middle. CDR3 amino acids: CASSLSTAKNIQYF. CDR3 sequence (DNA): TGCGCCAGCAGTCTTAGTACCGCCAAAAACATTCAGTACTTC.

In its sample, this clone was seen once. The chain employs TRBV19 and TRBJ2-1, with 7 bases that match TRBD2. The junction had 5 bases not matched to a gene; V was cut back by 3 bases and J by 3 bases. Germline lookup yields CDR1 LNHDA and CDR2 SQIVND (reference sequence). The CDR3 contains 15 residues. The chain's CDR3 is CASSMSSGIYNEQFF. The CDR3 nucleotides are TGTGCCAGTAGTATGTCAAGCGGGATCTACAATGAGCAGTTCTTC.

V gene TRBV4-1 combines with J gene TRBJ2-7, with TRBD2 matching over 9 bases. V was pared by 11 bases and J by 2 bases, with 16 bases of the junction left unmatched. Per germline, CDR1 MGHRA and CDR2 YSYEKL. The CDR3 runs 16 residues. The CDR3 DNA follows: TGCGCCCGCCGCCCCCTGGGGGGCGGGGGGGCCTACGAGCAGTACTTC. Translation gives CARRPLGGGGAYEQYF.

The V call is TRBV27, the J call TRBJ1-1, with 7 bases matching TRBD1. The CDR3 is 15 residues long. The V gene's germline CDR1 is MNHEY and CDR2 SMNVEV (reference sequence). The V segment lost 5 bases and the J segment 0 bases; nucleotides outside the gene matches: 6. This chain's CDR3 is CASSLQTGMNTEAFF. Written as DNA, the CDR3 is TGTGCCAGCAGTCTACAGACAGGGATGAACACTGAAGCTTTCTTT.

CDR3 DNA sequence: TGTGCCAGTAGTATCGTCAGTGCAGTAACTACCTATGGCTACACCTTC. This encodes CASSIVSAVTTYGYTF. This rearrangement joins TRBV19 to TRBJ1-2; no clear D gene. The CDR3 runs 16 residues. CDR1 and CDR2 (germline): LNHDA, SQIVND (reference sequence). Trimming left V 3 bases short and J 4 bases short, with 18 bases between.

This chain uses TRBV6-6 with TRBJ1-1; the match to TRBD1 covers 7 bases. The V and J ends lost 5 bases and 1 base, in that order; junction bases with no gene match: 13. Germline CDR1 and CDR2: MNHNY and SVGAGI (reference sequence). This CDR3 spans 17 amino acids. In DNA, the CDR3 is TGTGCCAGCAGTCGGGCGGGCAGGGGGAGACCGAACACTGAAGCTTTCTTT. Its protein is CASSRAGRGRPNTEAFF.

The genes are TRBV6-2 or TRBV6-3 and TRBJ1-1; no definite D call. V was clipped by 6 bases and J by 2 bases, with 13 bases between them. This CDR3 comprises 14 residues. Germline CDR1 MNHEY, CDR2 SVGEGT. Written as DNA, the CDR3 is TGTGCCAGCAGCCCCACACGTCCAAACACTGAAGCTTTCTTT. Protein sequence: CASSPTRPNTEAFF.

This rearrangement joins TRBV7-8 to TRBJ2-1, with TRBD1 identical over 7 bases. Germline trimming cut 4 bases from V and 4 bases from J; bases unmatched to any gene: 4. Germline values: CDR1 SGHVS, CDR2 FQNEAQ. This CDR3 spans 14 amino acids. The DNA for the CDR3 is TGTGCCAGCAGCTCCCAGGGGGTATACAATGAGCAGTTCTTC. Amino acid sequence: CASSSQGVYNEQFF.

The rearrangement uses TRBV7-2 and TRBJ1-1, with 9 bases that match TRBD1. Germline loops: CDR1 SGHTA, CDR2 FQGNSA. V shed 5 bases and J 7 bases; nucleotides not matched to a gene: 8. This CDR3 comprises 14 residues. CDR3 DNA: TGTGCCAGCAGCCGTACAGGGGGCAGTGATGAAGCTTTCTTT. It specifies CASSRTGGSDEAFF.

This chain uses TRBV9 with TRBJ2-3, with a tentative D call TRBD1 (6 bases). The CDR3 contains 15 residues. Per germline, CDR1 SGDLS and CDR2 YYNGEE. With 0 bases removed from V and 4 bases from J, the gap between germline ends came to 12 bases. CDR3 sequence reads: CASSVGGHRADTQYF. The CDR3 DNA is TGTGCCAGCAGCGTAGGGGGACACAGGGCAGATACGCAGTATTTT. The variable domain in full, completed from reference TRBV9 and TRBJ2-3, reads DSGVTQTPKHLITATGQRVTLRCSPRSGDLSVYWYQQSLDQGLQFLIQYYNGEERAKGNILERFSAQQFPDLHSELNLSSLELGDSALYFCASSVGGHRADTQYFGPGTRLTVL.

This clone was recorded only once. The J gene is TRBJ2-3, the V gene TRBV28; D might be TRBD2 (6 bases). The V end lost 2 bases, the J end lost 0 bases, and 21 bases lay between the germline ends. CDR3 length: 19 amino acids. In germline, CDR1 is MDHEN, CDR2 SYDVKM. The DNA for the CDR3 is TGTGCCAGCAGTTTAGGGCTGATTCTCGGGGGAACTAGCACAGATACGCAGTATTTT. Translating gives CASSLGLILGGTSTDTQYF.

V gene TRBV5-1 combines with J gene TRBJ1-2; the D gene is possibly TRBD1 (6 bases). With 5 bases removed from V and 7 bases from J, the gap between germline ends came to 15 bases. Germline values: CDR1 SGHRS, CDR2 YFSETQ. This CDR3 region has 13 residues. The CDR3 region is CASSSTGQGGYTF. CDR3 DNA: TGCGCCAGCAGTTCCACAGGGCAGGGTGGCTACACCTTC.

This clone was seen more than once but under ten times. The chain is built from TRBV6-7 and TRBJ2-1, with 8 bases that match TRBD2. TRBV6-7 qualifies as an ORF whose function is uncertain. J gave up 5 bases and V 6 bases, and 24 bases lay outside the gene matches. The CDR3 runs 20 residues. In DNA, the CDR3 is TGTGCCAGCAGCACTATGGACGGCCAGGGGACCAGCGGGGGAAACAATGAGCAGTTCTTC. Its protein product is CASSTMDGQGTSGGNNEQFF.

In nucleotides, the CDR3 is TGTGCCAGCAGCGTAGGAGGGACTATCTCTGGGGCCAACGTCCTGACTTTC. Residues: CASSVGGTISGANVLTF. V is TRBV9 and J is TRBJ2-6; 7 positions match TRBD2. The CDR3 covers 17 residues. The ends lost 0 bases at V and 0 bases at J; junction bases unmatched: 3. Germline V lookup: CDR1 SGDLS, CDR2 YYNGEE. The complete variable domain, with remaining parts taken from reference TRBV9 and TRBJ2-6, reads DSGVTQTPKHLITATGQRVTLRCSPRSGDLSVYWYQQSLDQGLQFLIQYYNGEERAKGNILERFSAQQFPDLHSELNLSSLELGDSALYFCASSVGGTISGANVLTFGAGSRLTVL.

The table lists this clone with a few counts. The chain has TRBV28 and TRBJ1-6; D unclear. Germline V lookup: CDR1 MDHEN, CDR2 SYDVKM. This CDR3 contains 13 residues. With 7 bases removed from V and 9 bases from J, the gap between germline ends came to 13 bases. Here the CDR3 reads CASTLEGVSPLHF. CDR3 bases: TGTGCCAGCACCCTAGAGGGAGTTTCACCCCTCCACTTT. The full variable domain, completed using reference TRBV28 and TRBJ1-6, is DVKVTQSSRYLVKRTGEKVFLECVQDMDHENMFWYRQDPGLGLRLIYFSYDVKMKEKGDIPEGYSVSREKKERFSLILESASTNQTSMYLCASTLEGVSPLHFGNGTRLTVT.

The chain combines TRBV5-1 with TRBJ1-4, with 11 positions matching TRBD1. The germline CDR1 and CDR2 sequences are SGHRS and YFSETQ. The CDR3 length is 14 residues. V shed 3 bases and J 5 bases; nucleotides not matched to a gene: 0. As DNA, the CDR3 is TGCGCCAGCAGCTGGACAGGGGGCAATGAAAAACTGTTTTTT. Translated, it gives CASSWTGGNEKLFF.

V gene TRBV18 combines with J gene TRBJ1-1; D is uncertain. The CDR3 runs 14 residues. The V gene lost 0 bases and the J gene lost 7 bases, with 12 bases spanning the gap. From germline, CDR1 is KGHSH and CDR2 LQKENI. CDR3 protein: CASSPPVGEGEAFF. The CDR3 nucleotides are TGTGCCAGCTCACCACCGGTCGGGGAGGGTGAAGCTTTCTTT.

This rearrangement joins TRBV2 to TRBJ1-1; tentative D call: TRBD1 (5 bases). This CDR3 spans 17 amino acids. V was pared by 5 bases and J by 2 bases, with 21 bases between. CDR1 is SNHLY and CDR2 is FYNNEI in the germline V gene. CDR3 in DNA: TGTGCCAGCAGTTCTAAGGGTTCTGGCAGGGCTAACACTGAAGCTTTCTTT. This codes for CASSSKGSGRANTEAFF.

A single count supports this clone. CDR3 loop: CASSEWRGPRDEQYF. For the CDR3, the DNA is TGCGCCAGCAGTGAGTGGAGGGGTCCCCGGGACGAGCAGTACTTC. V gene TRBV10-1 combines with J gene TRBJ2-7; weak D call: TRBD2 (6 bases). Germline V lookup: CDR1 WNHNN, CDR2 SYGVQD (reference sequence). The CDR3 has 15 amino acids. V lost 1 base to trimming and J lost 5 bases, with 15 bases between them.